The 12 T cell receptor beta chains below were found in one sample sequenced in a study of OX40 agonist ivuxolimab in advanced cancers. TCRdb's table, derived via immunoSEQ multiplex PCR, lists solely in-frame clones and lacks some. Among around 77,000 clones listed, more than 90% were seen once. Source: CD4+ or CD8+ T cells sorted from blood, taken in a trial of the OX40 agonist ivuxolimab. Receptors were obtained from an adult with an advanced solid tumor such as melanoma, head and neck, liver or kidney cancer.

The gene calls are TRBV11-3 and TRBJ2-3, with a possible D match to TRBD2 (5 bases). The V end was cut by 3 bases, the J end by 7 bases, with 8 bases between. CDR1 and CDR2 from the germline V gene are SGHNT and YENEEA. The CDR3 length is 12 residues. CDR3 sequence: CASSFGGHTQYF. In DNA form, the CDR3 reads TGTGCCAGCAGCTTTGGAGGACATACGCAGTATTTT.

The rearrangement links TRBV6-1 to TRBJ2-5; 10 nucleotides line up with TRBD1. V shed 6 bases, J shed 5 bases, and the junction held 3 bases outside the gene matches. The CDR3 totals 13 residues. Germline values: CDR1 MNHNS, CDR2 SASEGT. For the CDR3, the DNA is TGTGCCAGCAGGGGACAGGGGATGGAGACCCAGTACTTC. It encodes CASRGQGMETQYF.

V gene TRBV7-9 combines with J gene TRBJ2-5; TRBD1 matches 8 bases. The CDR3 loop spans 14 amino acids. Trimming cost V 5 bases and J 2 bases; bases outside gene matches: 4. Germline V lookup: CDR1 SEHNR, CDR2 FQNEAQ (reference sequence). In nucleotides, the CDR3 is TGTGCCAGCAGCATGGGGACAGGACAAGAGACCCAGTACTTC. This sequence encodes CASSMGTGQETQYF.

This chain uses TRBV6-5 with TRBJ1-6; D is ambiguous. The CDR3 has 16 amino acids. Germline CDR1 reads MNHEY; CDR2 reads SVGAGI. The V gene lost 0 bases and the J gene lost 2 bases, with 8 bases spanning the gap. The CDR3, as DNA: TGTGCCAGCAGTTACTCGAACGGCCCCTATAATTCACCCCTCCACTTT. It encodes CASSYSNGPYNSPLHF.

The chain joins TRBV7-3 to TRBJ2-6; D unresolved. Germline V CDR1 and CDR2: SGHTA, FQGTGA. This CDR3 spans 14 amino acids. V shed 8 bases and J shed 3 bases, with 11 bases lying between them. CDR3 DNA: TGTGCCAGCGCGCCAATCGGTGGGGCCAACGTCCTGACTTTC. Protein: CASAPIGGANVLTF.

The chain combines TRBV18 with TRBJ1-4; possibly TRBD1 for D (5 bases). Deletions cut 3 bases from V and 5 bases from J, with 10 bases between. The CDR3 sequence is 14 residues long. Germline V CDR1 and CDR2: KGHSH, LQKENI. The CDR3 coding sequence is TGTGCCAGCTCACCCACAGGAATAAATGAAAAACTGTTTTTT. This gives the protein CASSPTGINEKLFF.

The chain employs TRBV4-1 and TRBJ2-7; D uncertain. Germline loops: CDR1 MGHRA, CDR2 YSYEKL. This CDR3 comprises 11 residues. Trimming removed 4 bases from V and 4 bases from J, with 5 bases in between. The CDR3 DNA reads TGCGCCAGCAGCCCAGGATACGAGCAGTACTTC. It yields the protein CASSPGYEQYF.

The V gene is TRBV7-9, the J gene TRBJ1-5; TRBD1 might be the D (6 bases). CDR3 length: 15 amino acids. Germline CDR1 is SEHNR and CDR2 is FQNEAQ (reference sequence). Trimming removed 5 bases from V and 3 bases from J, with 14 bases in between. The CDR3 region is CASSQGQRDNQPQHF. The CDR3 DNA reads TGTGCCAGCAGCCAGGGACAACGCGACAATCAGCCCCAGCATTTT.

V is TRBV25-1 and J is TRBJ2-7; TRBD1 matches 8 bases. Looked up from germline, CDR1 is MGHDK and CDR2 is SYGVNS. V was pared by 2 bases and J by 5 bases, with 8 bases of the junction left unmatched. This CDR3 contains 15 residues. CDR3 sequence (DNA): TGTGCCAGCAGTGAAATCGGACAGGGTCGGAACGAGCAGTACTTC. This sequence encodes CASSEIGQGRNEQYF.

The V and J genes are TRBV4-1 and TRBJ2-1; 12 nucleotides match TRBD2. CDR3 length: 17 amino acids. CDR1 MGHRA and CDR2 YSYEKL come from the germline V gene. V was clipped by 2 bases and J by 6 bases; unmatched bases: 8. As DNA, the CDR3 is TGCGCCAGCAGCCAACTTCCCGGGACTAGCGGGTTCAATGAGCAGTTCTTC. Protein sequence: CASSQLPGTSGFNEQFF.

The chain has TRBV4-2 and TRBJ2-5; D is ambiguous. This CDR3 spans 15 amino acids. The germline V gene has CDR1 LGHNA and CDR2 YNFKEQ. Trimming took off 1 base at V and 0 bases at J, with 9 bases between the two ends. The CDR3 loop reads CASSQVNNYQETQYF. CDR3 bases: TGTGCCAGCAGCCAAGTCAACAATTACCAAGAGACCCAGTACTTC.

V usage is TRBV7-2 and J usage is TRBJ1-5; 8 nucleotides agree with TRBD1. CDR1 SGHTA and CDR2 FQGNSA come from the germline V gene. CDR3 length equals 15 residues. J lost 6 bases, V lost 5 bases, and 9 bases had no gene match. The CDR3 region has the DNA TGTGCCAGCAGCATCGGACAGGGAGAATTTCAGCCCCAGCATTTT. It is translated as CASSIGQGEFQPQHF.